This T cell receptor beta chain was identified in a study of cytomegalovirus exposure and HLA in healthy donors. Overall study context: Genotyping showed around 80% of roughly 400 donors falling in the Caucasian-associated ancestry cluster.

PCR was performed using 60 Vbeta and 13 Jbeta primers. Some clones are missing from TCRdb's copy, which holds only in-frame ones; the method was immunoSEQ multiplex PCR. This sample has 65,000 to 85,000 clones, with 78% found just once. About this clone: Its antigen is unknown.

Germline loops: CDR1 SSHAT, CDR2 FNYEAQ (reference sequence). Trimming at V came to 5 bases and at J to 4 bases, leaving 6 bases not matched to a gene. This CDR3 has 15 residues. Whole-study results and caveats: V- and J-gene trimming of TCR beta was linked (in a later analysis) to a missense DCLRE1C variant. Cytomegalovirus association was assigned to approximately 160 TCR beta chains. Looking again later, the authors saw that most CMV-associated TCR beta chains seemed HLA-restricted.

The source material was PBMCs. The rearrangement joins TRBV7-7 to TRBJ2-2, with 8 nucleotides matching TRBD1. The sequence was collected from a middle-aged woman in good health and CMV-seropositive. The CDR3 DNA is TGTGCCAGCAGCGCGACAGGGGAGTCCACCGGGGAGCTGTTTTTT. Translation: CASSATGESTGELFF.